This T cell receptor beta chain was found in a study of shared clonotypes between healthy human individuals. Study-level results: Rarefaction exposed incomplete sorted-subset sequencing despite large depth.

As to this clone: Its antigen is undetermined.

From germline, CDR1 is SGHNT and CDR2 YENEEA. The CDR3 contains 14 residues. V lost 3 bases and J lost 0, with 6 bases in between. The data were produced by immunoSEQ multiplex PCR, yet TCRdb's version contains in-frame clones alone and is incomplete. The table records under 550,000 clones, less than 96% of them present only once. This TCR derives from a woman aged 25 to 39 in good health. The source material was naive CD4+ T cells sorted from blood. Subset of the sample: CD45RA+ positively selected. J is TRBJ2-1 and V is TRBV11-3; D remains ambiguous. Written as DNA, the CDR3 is TGTGCCAGCAGCTTGGCAGGCTCCTACAATGAGCAGTTCTTC. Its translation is CASSLAGSYNEQFF. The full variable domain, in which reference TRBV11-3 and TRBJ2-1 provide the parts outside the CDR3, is EAGVVQSPRYKIIEKKQPVAFWCNPISGHNTLYWYLQNLGQGPELLIRYENEEAVDDSQLPKDRFSAERLKGVDSTLKIQPAELGDSAVYLCASSLAGSYNEQFFGPGTRLTVL.